These 23 T cell receptor beta chains were all obtained from the same sample, sequenced in a study of blood T cells in healthy people across ages. With a J-beta primer mix and a sample-barcoded 5' primer, a second PCR ran roughly 6 to 11 cycles. A single record per CDR3 protein comes from TCRdb applying MiXCR to the 5' RACE reads. The data hold about 1.7 million distinct CDR3 sequences, with about 28% observed a single time. Material: blood. All receptors come from a young woman in good health.

This clonotype was observed at least ten times. This chain uses TRBV5-1 with TRBJ1-2; tentatively, D is TRBD1 (5 bases). Germline-derived CDR1 and CDR2 are SGHRS and YFSETQ. The CDR3 contains 13 residues. Trimming shortened V by 4 bases and J by 7 bases, and 14 bases separated the two germline ends. CDR3 coding DNA: TGCGCCAGCAGCCCTGAAGGGACTGGTGGCTACACCTTC. It translates to CASSPEGTGGYTF.

In its sample, this clonotype was seen many times. The CDR3 sequence is CASSLSQGDTQYF. The CDR3 DNA sequence: TGTGCCAGCAGCCTCAGCCAGGGGGATACGCAGTATTTT. The chain couples TRBV27 to TRBJ2-3; TRBD1 is a possible D gene (6 bases). Per the germline V gene, CDR1 is MNHEY and CDR2 is SMNVEV (reference sequence). The CDR3 runs to 13 residues. The V and J ends lost 6 bases and 6 bases respectively, with 13 bases between them.

This clonotype has more than one count but fewer than ten. This chain connects TRBV6-1 to TRBJ1-1; 7 nucleotides match TRBD1. Germline CDR1 MNHNS, CDR2 SASEGT. This CDR3 contains 13 residues. Germline trimming cut 6 bases from V and 4 bases from J; bases unmatched to any gene: 5. DNA of the CDR3: TGTGCCAGCAGGCAACCAGGGGGCACTGAAGCTTTCTTT. It translates to CASRQPGGTEAFF.

This clonotype showed up many times. The chain couples TRBV2 to TRBJ2-7; either TRBD1 or TRBD2 may fit D (5 bases each). V gave up 6 bases and J gave up 2 bases, with 8 bases separating them. Germline V gene sequence: CDR1 SNHLY, CDR2 FYNNEI. The CDR3 consists of 12 residues. The CDR3 DNA is TGTGCCAGCAGGAGGGACGCCTACGAGCAGTACTTC. Translation gives CASRRDAYEQYF.

Details on this clonotype: With a much larger clone just one base away, this may be a read error. The chain is built from TRBV20-1 and TRBJ2-5; perhaps TRBD1 as D (5 bases). CDR1 and CDR2 from the germline V gene are DFQATT and SNEGSKA (reference sequence). The CDR3 length is 15 residues. Trimming removed 0 bases from V and 5 bases from J, with 16 bases in between. The CDR3 sequence: CSARDQGALGETQYF. The CDR3 nucleotides are TGCAGTGCTAGAGATCAGGGTGCCCTGGGGGAGACCCAGTACTTC.

In its sample, this clonotype was seen a few times. The chain couples TRBV5-1 to TRBJ2-1; D call uncertain. CDR1 SGHRS and CDR2 YFSETQ come from the germline V gene. V was clipped by 4 bases and J by 7 bases, with 15 bases between them. The CDR3 totals 14 residues. In DNA form, the CDR3 reads TGCGCCAGCAGCCGAGAAGGGTTAGGGAATGAGCAGTTCTTC. Protein product: CASSREGLGNEQFF.

This clonotype showed up many times. The chain combines TRBV29-1 with TRBJ1-2; 8 bases are a match to TRBD1. The CDR3 spans 14 residues. Germline V gives CDR1 SQVTM, CDR2 ANQGSEA. V was pared by 4 bases and J by 3 bases, with 7 bases of the junction left unmatched. The CDR3: CSVVGQVGDYGYTF. The CDR3 nucleotides read TGCAGCGTTGTGGGACAGGTTGGGGACTATGGCTACACCTTC.

The chain is built from TRBV7-2 and TRBJ2-7; TRBD2 aligns across 8 bases. The V gene end was trimmed by 5 bases and the J gene end by 1 base; junction bases not matched to a gene: 7. The CDR3 sequence is 15 residues long. CDR1 is SGHTA and CDR2 is FQGNSA in the germline V gene. CDR3 loop: CASSPQAGESYEQYF. CDR3 DNA sequence: TGTGCCAGCAGCCCACAAGCGGGAGAATCCTACGAGCAGTACTTC.

The chain joins TRBV11-3 to TRBJ2-1; 9 bases are shared with TRBD2. V lost 1 base to trimming and J lost 8 bases; unmatched junction nucleotides: 9. The length of the CDR3 is 16 residues. The germline V gene has CDR1 SGHNT and CDR2 YENEEA. Here the CDR3 DNA reads TGTGCCAGCAGCTTAGCCGGGACTAGCTCCCTGGATGAGCAGTTCTTC. Protein sequence: CASSLAGTSSLDEQFF.

The chain recombines TRBV24-1 with TRBJ2-1; D is perhaps TRBD2 (6 bases). Germline values: CDR1 KGHDR, CDR2 SFDVKD. This CDR3 has 17 amino acids. Trimming removed 3 bases from V and 4 bases from J, with 18 bases in between. The CDR3 protein is CATSDPAGRGYYNEQFF. CDR3 sequence (DNA): TGTGCCACCAGTGATCCCGCCGGGAGAGGTTATTACAATGAGCAGTTCTTC.

V usage is TRBV9 and J usage is TRBJ2-1; D assignment may be TRBD1 or TRBD2 (5 bases each). The CDR3 contains 14 residues. Trimming pared 3 bases from V and 8 bases from J, leaving 15 bases between. Germline CDR1 SGDLS, CDR2 YYNGEE. The CDR3 DNA reads TGTGCCAGCAGCGAGGGGACCACGGAGGATGAGCAGTTCTTC. Translation: CASSEGTTEDEQFF.

Ten or more counts support this clonotype. The rearrangement joins TRBV7-3 to TRBJ2-5, with D perhaps TRBD1 or TRBD2 (6 bases each). V shed 5 bases and J shed 5 bases, with 15 bases lying between them. The CDR3 is 14 amino acids. The germline CDR1 and CDR2 sequences are SGHTA and FQGTGA. The DNA for the CDR3 is TGTGCCAGCAGCCGCCTAGGGGGGCAGGAGACCCAGTACTTC. Translation gives CASSRLGGQETQYF.

This clonotype has a count of ten or more. This chain links TRBV6-5 with TRBJ2-5, with 7 nucleotides matching TRBD2. The CDR3 extends over 16 amino acids. Germline V gene lookup returns CDR1 MNHEY and CDR2 SVGAGI. V dropped 4 bases and J dropped 5; count of bases not matched to a gene: 13. The CDR3 nucleotides are TGTGCCAGCAGTTCTCGGGGGGTCATCGCTGCGGAGACCCAGTACTTC. This sequence encodes CASSSRGVIAAETQYF.

Note on this clonotype: A much larger clone is a single base away; this may be a read error. This chain connects TRBV5-1 to TRBJ1-1, with TRBD1 as a possible D gene (6 bases). CDR1 is SGHRS, CDR2 YFSETQ, per germline. This CDR3 has 16 amino acids. With 4 bases removed from V and 0 bases from J, the gap between germline ends came to 16 bases. This CDR3 reads CASSILGGDMNTEAFF. The CDR3, as DNA: TGCGCCAGCAGCATTTTAGGGGGGGACATGAACACTGAAGCTTTCTTT.

The V call is TRBV20-1, the J call TRBJ1-2; D unclear. CDR1 and CDR2 (germline): DFQATT, SNEGSKA (reference sequence). This CDR3 is 11 amino acids long. V was shortened by 6 bases and J by 7 bases, with 12 bases between the two germline ends. CDR3 in DNA: TGCAGTGCCGTCATCACACGTGGCTACACCTTC. The encoded protein is CSAVITRGYTF.

V is TRBV20-1 and J is TRBJ2-3; 7 nucleotides line up with TRBD1. The CDR3 totals 14 residues. V lost 1 base, J lost 5 bases, and 6 bases stayed unmatched. Germline loops: CDR1 DFQATT, CDR2 SNEGSKA (reference sequence). This CDR3 is CSARVEGGIDTQYF. The CDR3 nucleotides are TGCAGTGCTAGAGTAGAAGGGGGCATAGATACGCAGTATTTT.

The chain uses TRBV30 and TRBJ2-3; either TRBD1 or TRBD2 may fit D (5 bases each). V lost 0 bases to trimming and J lost 4 bases, with 8 bases between them. The CDR3 extends over 13 amino acids. The germline V gene encodes CDR1 GTSNPN and CDR2 SVGIG (reference sequence). This CDR3 is CAWSVGDPDTQYF. Here the CDR3 DNA reads TGTGCCTGGAGTGTTGGGGACCCAGATACGCAGTATTTT.

This chain connects TRBV20-1 to TRBJ1-1; D is uncertain. Trimming took 1 base from V and 0 from J, leaving 12 bases between them. The CDR3 consists of 15 residues. Germline-derived CDR1 and CDR2 are DFQATT and SNEGSKA (reference sequence). Here the CDR3 DNA reads TGCAGTGCTAGAGTCGCGCGGCAGATGAACACTGAAGCTTTCTTT. It specifies CSARVARQMNTEAFF.

The rearrangement links TRBV20-1 to TRBJ1-1, with a weak D call TRBD1 (5 bases). V was pared by 3 bases and J by 4 bases, with 18 bases between. Germline CDR1 reads DFQATT; CDR2 reads SNEGSKA (reference sequence). The length of the CDR3 is 15 residues. CDR3: CSASPAESGTTEAFF. The DNA of the CDR3 is TGCAGTGCTAGTCCCGCCGAATCAGGGACCACTGAAGCTTTCTTT.

In this sample, this clonotype turned up many times. The chain's CDR3 is CASSLAGFGNEQFF. The CDR3 region has the DNA TGTGCCAGCAGCCTAGCGGGGTTCGGCAATGAGCAGTTCTTC. The chain combines TRBV7-3 with TRBJ2-1; 9 bases are shared with TRBD2. Germline CDR1 reads SGHTA; CDR2 reads FQGTGA. V shed 5 bases, J shed 6 bases, and the junction held 5 bases outside the gene matches. The CDR3 has 14 residues.

With regard to this clonotype: Its ends do not fully match the called genes, so a read error is possible. The J gene is TRBJ2-3, the V gene TRBV20-1; the D is unclear. Germline CDR1 and CDR2: DFQATT and SNEGSKA (reference sequence). The CDR3 has 14 residues. The CDR3 here is CSAARQTSTDTQYF. In DNA, the CDR3 is TGCAGTGCTGCCCGGCAGACAAGCACGGATACGCAGTATTTT.

A note on this clonotype: Germline is not matched at one junction end, which may reflect a read error. The V gene is TRBV7-9, the J gene TRBJ2-5, with D possibly being TRBD2 (5 bases). From germline, CDR1 is SEHNR and CDR2 FQNEAQ (reference sequence). The CDR3 runs to 13 residues. CDR3 nucleotides: TGTGCCAGCAGGTTAGGCGGGTCGGATGAGCAGTACTTC. It yields the protein CASRLGGSDEQYF.

The CDR3 region is CASSQGQVGTEAFF. The CDR3 nucleotides read TGTGCCAGCAGTCAGGGACAGGTTGGCACTGAAGCTTTCTTT. This chain connects TRBV6-5 to TRBJ1-1; TRBD1 aligns across 8 bases. In germline, CDR1 is MNHEY, CDR2 SVGAGI. The CDR3 sequence is 14 residues long. J was trimmed by 4 bases and V by 5 bases; bases with no gene match: 6.